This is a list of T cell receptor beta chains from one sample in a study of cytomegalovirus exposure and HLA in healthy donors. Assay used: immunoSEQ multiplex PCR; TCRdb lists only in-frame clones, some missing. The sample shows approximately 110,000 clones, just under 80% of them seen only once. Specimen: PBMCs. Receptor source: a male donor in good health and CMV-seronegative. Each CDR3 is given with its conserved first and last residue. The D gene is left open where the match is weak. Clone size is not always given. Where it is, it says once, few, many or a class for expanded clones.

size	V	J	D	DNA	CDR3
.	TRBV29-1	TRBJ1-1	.	TGCAGCGTGGGACAAGCGAACACTGAAGCTTTCTTT	CSVGQANTEAFF
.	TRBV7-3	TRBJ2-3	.	TGTGCCAGCAGCTTAACGAGAGGAGGGAGTACGCAGTATTTT	CASSLTRGGSTQYF
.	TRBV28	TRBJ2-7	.	TGTGCCACCACTTTACTTCGGGACGAGCAGTACTTC	CATTLLRDEQYF
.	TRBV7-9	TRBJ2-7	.	TGTGCCAGCAGCGCCCCGGGCGGGGATTCCTACGAGCAGTACTTC	CASSAPGGDSYEQYF
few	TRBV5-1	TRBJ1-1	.	TGCGCCAGCAGCTCCGGGGCGGGAGGAGGCACTGAAGCTTTCTTT	CASSSGAGGGTEAFF
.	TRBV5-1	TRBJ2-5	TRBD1	TGCGCCAGCAGCTTTTGGGGACAGGGATCAAGACAAGAGACCCAGTACTTC	CASSFWGQGSRQETQYF
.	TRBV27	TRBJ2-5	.	TGTGCCAGCCGACCCCGGGACACGTTTCAAGAGACCCAGTACTTC	CASRPRDTFQETQYF
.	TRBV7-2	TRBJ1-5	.	TGTGCCAGCACCCTTTACAGTCAGCCCCAGCATTTT	CASTLYSQPQHF
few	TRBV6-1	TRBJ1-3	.	TGTGCCAGCTATGTCAGCTCTGGAAACACCATATATTTT	CASYVSSGNTIYF
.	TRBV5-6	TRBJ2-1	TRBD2	TGTGCCAGCAGCTTGATGGGACTAGCGGATCACAATGAGCAGTTCTTC	CASSLMGLADHNEQFF
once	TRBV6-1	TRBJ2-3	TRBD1	TGTGCCAGCAGTGTCCTCTACAGGGGGCGCTCAGATACGCAGTATTTT	CASSVLYRGRSDTQYF
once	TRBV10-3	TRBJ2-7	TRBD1	TGTGCCATCAGTGAGTCTTGGGGACAGGGAGGCGAGCAGTACTTC	CAISESWGQGGEQYF
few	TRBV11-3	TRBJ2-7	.	TGTGCCAGCAGCTTAGATCTCTACGAGCAGTACTTC	CASSLDLYEQYF
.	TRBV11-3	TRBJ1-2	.	TGTGCCAGCAGCTTCCAGGGTACCCATGGCTACACCTTC	CASSFQGTHGYTF
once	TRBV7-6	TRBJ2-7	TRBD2	TGTGCCAGCAGCCCGAACGCGGGAGGATTCTACGAGCAGTACTTC	CASSPNAGGFYEQYF
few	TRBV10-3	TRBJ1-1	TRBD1	TGTGCCAGCAGTCCGGACAGGGGGAGAACTGAAGCTTTCTTT	CASSPDRGRTEAFF
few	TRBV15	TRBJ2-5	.	TGTGCCACCAGCAGAGATTCTTCGGAGACCCAGTACTTC	CATSRDSSETQYF
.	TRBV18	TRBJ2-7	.	TGTGCCAGCTCACCACCGGGACATGTCCTGAGCTCCTACGAGCAGTACTTC	CASSPPGHVLSSYEQYF
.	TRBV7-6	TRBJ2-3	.	TGTGCCAGCTCCACAGGGCATTTCACAGATACGCAGTATTTT	CASSTGHFTDTQYF
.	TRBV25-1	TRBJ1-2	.	TGTGCCAGCAGTGACCCAGGGGTGCCTAATGGCTACACCTTC	CASSDPGVPNGYTF
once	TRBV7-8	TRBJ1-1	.	TGTGCCAGCAGCTTAGGTAGGGGCTCGAACACTGAAGCTTTCTTT	CASSLGRGSNTEAFF
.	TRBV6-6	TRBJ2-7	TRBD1	TGTGCCAGCAGCTCGGACAGGGAATCCTACGAGCAGTACTTC	CASSSDRESYEQYF
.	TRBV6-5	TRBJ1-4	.	TGTGCCAGCAGTTACGGGCCAGCTCCAACTAATGAAAAACTGTTTTTT	CASSYGPAPTNEKLFF
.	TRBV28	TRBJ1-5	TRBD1	TGTGCCAGCAGTTCCAGGACAGGGCCAGGTCAGCCCCAGCATTTT	CASSSRTGPGQPQHF
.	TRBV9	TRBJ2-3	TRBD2	TGTGCCAGCAGCGAGGAGATAGCGGGAGTGGTGCCAGATACGCAGTATTTT	CASSEEIAGVVPDTQYF
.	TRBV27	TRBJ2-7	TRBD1	TGTGCCAGCAGTTTCGGGACAGGGGTGACCTACGAGCAGTACTTC	CASSFGTGVTYEQYF
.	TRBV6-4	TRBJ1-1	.	TGTGCCAGCAGTGACACCCCCAGGTGGAACACTGAAGCTTTCTTT	CASSDTPRWNTEAFF
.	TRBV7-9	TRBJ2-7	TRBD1	TGTGCCAGCAGCTTAGGGGGGGGACAGGGTGTTTACGAGCAGTACTTC	CASSLGGGQGVYEQYF
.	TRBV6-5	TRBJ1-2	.	TGTGCCAGCAGTTACTCTAGAACAGGGCCGGGCTACACCTTC	CASSYSRTGPGYTF
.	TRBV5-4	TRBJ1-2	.	TGTGCCAGCAGCCAAGACAGCAGATATGGCTACACCTTC	CASSQDSRYGYTF
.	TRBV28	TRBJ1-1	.	TGTGCCAGCAGAACCACTATCACTGAAGCTTTCTTT	CASRTTITEAFF
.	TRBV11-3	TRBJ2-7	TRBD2	TGTGCCAGCAGCTTGGGCACTAGCGGGCTTCACTACGAGCAGTACTTC	CASSLGTSGLHYEQYF
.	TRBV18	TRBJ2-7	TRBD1	TGTGCCAGCTCTCAATACGGACAGGGGTACGAGCAGTACTTC	CASSQYGQGYEQYF
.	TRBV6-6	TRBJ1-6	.	TGTACCAGCAGTTCGGATAGACAAGAAGAAGGCACCCTCCACTTT	CTSSSDRQEEGTLHF
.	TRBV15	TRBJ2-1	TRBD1	TGTGCCACCAGCCGACGACAGGGGGCCTACAATGAGCAGTTCTTC	CATSRRQGAYNEQFF
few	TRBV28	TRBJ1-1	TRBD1	TGTGCCAGTACGACAGGGACTGAAGCTTTCTTT	CASTTGTEAFF